The present T cell receptor beta chain was sequenced within a study of T cell responses to AZD1222 COVID-19 vaccine. Study details: Pooling of second doses given at about 4 or about 12 weeks was done.

The V gene lost 7 bases and the J gene lost 1 base, with 10 bases spanning the gap. This CDR3 is built from 13 residues. Profiled with immunoSEQ multiplex PCR; TCRdb holds only in-frame clones, not every one. The data hold 120,000 or so clones, with around 87% observed a single time. Note on this clone: Its antigen is not identified.

Findings of the study overall: Among the donors, most were white British and more were female, and clonal diversity was possibly underestimated. Regions left unmutated in variants are reportedly the target of nearly half of spike-specific TCRs.

V usage is TRBV12-3 or TRBV12-4 and J usage is TRBJ1-1; D call uncertain. Sample: peripheral blood, taken on day 0 of AZD1222 vaccination. The receptor's source is an adult in good health. The CDR3 nucleotides read TGTGCCAGCATTAAACACGGGAACACTGAAGCTTTCTTT. This gives the protein CASIKHGNTEAFF.